These T cell receptor beta chains were read from a single sample in a study of blood T cell repertoires in COVID-19. Using immunoSEQ multiplex PCR, the repertoire was profiled, and TCRdb retains in-frame clones only, with some absent. The table has just over 250,000 clones, 75% to 95% seen once. The sequencing sample was made of peripheral blood. All receptors come from a person aged 18-30 years with COVID-19, enrolled during active disease. Both conserved end residues are part of each CDR3. D genes are given only for firm matches. Some rows mark clone size as missing; the rest say once, few, many or name a class of expanded clone.

CDR3nt: TGTGCCAGCAGCTTTTTAAAGGGGGACACTGAAGCTTTCTTT
CDR3aa: CASSFLKGDTEAFF
j_gene: TRBJ1-1
v_gene: TRBV5-4
d_gene: NA
abundance: NA

CDR3nt: TGTGCCAGCAGCCCCCGGGACAGGGATCATGGCTACACCTTC
CDR3aa: CASSPRDRDHGYTF
j_gene: TRBJ1-2
v_gene: TRBV7-9
d_gene: TRBD1
abundance: NA

CDR3nt: TGCAGCGTCACAGGGGATAGCAATCAGCCCCAGCATTTT
CDR3aa: CSVTGDSNQPQHF
j_gene: TRBJ1-5
v_gene: TRBV29-1
d_gene: TRBD1
abundance: once

CDR3nt: TGTGCCAGCAGCCCCCCCGGCAGGGATGGCTACACCTTC
CDR3aa: CASSPPGRDGYTF
j_gene: TRBJ1-2
v_gene: TRBV13
d_gene: NA
abundance: NA

CDR3nt: TGTGCCAGCAGTTATGGACGGGGGGTTCAGTACTTC
CDR3aa: CASSYGRGVQYF
j_gene: TRBJ2-4
v_gene: TRBV6-6
d_gene: TRBD2
abundance: NA

CDR3nt: TGTGCCAGCAGTTCACCGGACGGGGGCTCTGGAAACACCATATATTTT
CDR3aa: CASSSPDGGSGNTIYF
j_gene: TRBJ1-3
v_gene: TRBV28
d_gene: NA
abundance: NA

CDR3nt: TGTGCCAGCAGCCAGGTGGGCGACGAGCAGTACTTC
CDR3aa: CASSQVGDEQYF
j_gene: TRBJ2-7
v_gene: TRBV3-1/TRBV3-2
d_gene: NA
abundance: NA

CDR3nt: TGTGCCAGCAGCTTGTCCGCCGGGGAGCTGTTTTTT
CDR3aa: CASSLSAGELFF
j_gene: TRBJ2-2
v_gene: TRBV7-3
d_gene: NA
abundance: NA

CDR3nt: TGTGCCAGCAGCCGAAGGGCGGGAGTGCGTACCGGGGAGCTGTTTTTT
CDR3aa: CASSRRAGVRTGELFF
j_gene: TRBJ2-2
v_gene: TRBV3-1/TRBV3-2
d_gene: TRBD2
abundance: NA

CDR3nt: TGTGCCACCAGTGGTACTAGCGGGAGGGCCGCAGATACGCAGTATTTT
CDR3aa: CATSGTSGRAADTQYF
j_gene: TRBJ2-3
v_gene: TRBV24-1
d_gene: TRBD2
abundance: NA

CDR3nt: TGTGCCAGCAGCTTCTTCCTCGGGGATCGTCAGCCCCAGCATTTT
CDR3aa: CASSFFLGDRQPQHF
j_gene: TRBJ1-5
v_gene: TRBV5-6
d_gene: NA
abundance: once

CDR3nt: TGTGCCAGCTCCAGGGTTGGGGAAACCTACGAGCAGTACTTC
CDR3aa: CASSRVGETYEQYF
j_gene: TRBJ2-7
v_gene: TRBV27
d_gene: NA
abundance: NA

CDR3nt: TGCGCCAGCAGCCAAGAACGACTAGCGGGAAGTACGAACACCGGGGAGCTGTTTTTT
CDR3aa: CASSQERLAGSTNTGELFF
j_gene: TRBJ2-2
v_gene: TRBV4-3
d_gene: TRBD2
abundance: NA

CDR3nt: TGTGCCAGTAAACCCGGACTCGCCTCCTACAATGAGCAGTTCTTC
CDR3aa: CASKPGLASYNEQFF
j_gene: TRBJ2-1
v_gene: TRBV19
d_gene: NA
abundance: NA

CDR3nt: TGTGCCAGCAGTGAAGGGAGGGAGCAGTACTTC
CDR3aa: CASSEGREQYF
j_gene: TRBJ2-7
v_gene: TRBV6-1
d_gene: NA
abundance: NA

CDR3nt: TGTGCCATCAGTGACCCGGGACAGGGGGTGTACGAGCAGTACTTC
CDR3aa: CAISDPGQGVYEQYF
j_gene: TRBJ2-7
v_gene: TRBV10-3
d_gene: TRBD1
abundance: NA

CDR3nt: TGTGCCAGCAGCTTCATGGGACAGATCTACGAGCAGTACTTC
CDR3aa: CASSFMGQIYEQYF
j_gene: TRBJ2-7
v_gene: TRBV7-2
d_gene: TRBD1
abundance: NA

CDR3nt: TGTGCCAGTAGCGTACAGGGGGGCACAGATACGCAGTATTTT
CDR3aa: CASSVQGGTDTQYF
j_gene: TRBJ2-3
v_gene: TRBV19
d_gene: TRBD1
abundance: NA

CDR3nt: TGTGCCAGCAGCTTAGGAGGGGGCGAAGCTTTCTTT
CDR3aa: CASSLGGGEAFF
j_gene: TRBJ1-1
v_gene: TRBV7-9
d_gene: TRBD1
abundance: NA

CDR3nt: TGTGCCAGCAGCGCGGGCGGGGGTTTGGGTCAGCCCCAGCATTTT
CDR3aa: CASSAGGGLGQPQHF
j_gene: TRBJ1-5
v_gene: TRBV9
d_gene: NA
abundance: NA

CDR3nt: TGTGCTAGTGGGATCGGACAGCCTAATGAAAAACTGTTTTTT
CDR3aa: CASGIGQPNEKLFF
j_gene: TRBJ1-4
v_gene: TRBV12-5
d_gene: NA
abundance: NA

CDR3nt: TGTGCCAGTAGTATGGATGCGGGAGAAGGGATTCGTATCTTCAATGAGCAGTTCTTC
CDR3aa: CASSMDAGEGIRIFNEQFF
j_gene: TRBJ2-1
v_gene: TRBV19
d_gene: TRBD2
abundance: NA

CDR3nt: TGTGCCAGCAGTGAACAGGGGGGAATCACTGAAGCTTTCTTT
CDR3aa: CASSEQGGITEAFF
j_gene: TRBJ1-1
v_gene: TRBV28
d_gene: TRBD1
abundance: NA

CDR3nt: TGTGCCAGTACCCCATCCCCGAACACTGAAGCTTTCTTT
CDR3aa: CASTPSPNTEAFF
j_gene: TRBJ1-1
v_gene: TRBV19
d_gene: NA
abundance: once

CDR3nt: TGTGCCACCACTCCCGGGACTAGCTCCTACAATGAGCAGTTCTTC
CDR3aa: CATTPGTSSYNEQFF
j_gene: TRBJ2-1
v_gene: TRBV24-1
d_gene: TRBD2
abundance: NA

CDR3nt: TGTGCCAGCAGTTACGGGGGAGGTGGCTACACCTTC
CDR3aa: CASSYGGGGYTF
j_gene: TRBJ1-2
v_gene: TRBV6-5
d_gene: NA
abundance: NA

CDR3nt: TGTGCCAGCAGCCAAGGACTTCGGGTGGAGACCCAGTACTTC
CDR3aa: CASSQGLRVETQYF
j_gene: TRBJ2-5
v_gene: TRBV3-1/TRBV3-2
d_gene: NA
abundance: NA

CDR3nt: TGTGCCAGCAGCGGGAGCTCCTACGAGCAGTACTTC
CDR3aa: CASSGSSYEQYF
j_gene: TRBJ2-7
v_gene: TRBV7-8
d_gene: NA
abundance: NA

CDR3nt: TGTGCCAGCAGCTTATGGACAGGGTACGGTGGCTACACCTTC
CDR3aa: CASSLWTGYGGYTF
j_gene: TRBJ1-2
v_gene: TRBV5-6
d_gene: TRBD1
abundance: NA

CDR3nt: TGCGCCACCGTTGGGACTAGTAGTGGGCTGGGCACAGATACGCAGTATTTT
CDR3aa: CATVGTSSGLGTDTQYF
j_gene: TRBJ2-3
v_gene: TRBV5-1
d_gene: TRBD2
abundance: NA

CDR3nt: TGTGCCAGCAGTGAGACAGGGCACTACGAGCAGTACTTC
CDR3aa: CASSETGHYEQYF
j_gene: TRBJ2-7
v_gene: TRBV2
d_gene: TRBD1
abundance: NA

CDR3nt: TGTGCCAGCAACCTCATATCGGGTAGCAATCAGCCCCAGCATTTT
CDR3aa: CASNLISGSNQPQHF
j_gene: TRBJ1-5
v_gene: TRBV3-1/TRBV3-2
d_gene: NA
abundance: NA

CDR3nt: TGTGCCATCAGTGGACAGAATGGGAATGAGCAGTTCTTC
CDR3aa: CAISGQNGNEQFF
j_gene: TRBJ2-1
v_gene: TRBV10-3
d_gene: NA
abundance: NA

CDR3nt: TGCAGCGTTCCCCTTCGGCGCGGGGGGTATGGCTACACCTTC
CDR3aa: CSVPLRRGGYGYTF
j_gene: TRBJ1-2
v_gene: TRBV29-1
d_gene: NA
abundance: NA

CDR3nt: TGTGCCAGCAGGGAGGACAGGATCTATGGCTACACCTTC
CDR3aa: CASREDRIYGYTF
j_gene: TRBJ1-2
v_gene: TRBV5-8
d_gene: TRBD1
abundance: NA

CDR3nt: TGCGCCAGCAGCTTGTTGCCAGGGGTGTCATCTAACTATGGCTACACCTTC
CDR3aa: CASSLLPGVSSNYGYTF
j_gene: TRBJ1-2
v_gene: TRBV5-1
d_gene: NA
abundance: NA

CDR3nt: TGCGCCAGCATGGGCCCTTCCTACGAGCAGTACTTC
CDR3aa: CASMGPSYEQYF
j_gene: TRBJ2-7
v_gene: TRBV10-2
d_gene: NA
abundance: NA

CDR3nt: TGTGCCAGCAGCTTAGGTGCCGGGACAGGAAATGGAGAGACCCAGTACTTC
CDR3aa: CASSLGAGTGNGETQYF
j_gene: TRBJ2-5
v_gene: TRBV11-3
d_gene: TRBD1
abundance: NA

CDR3nt: TGCGCCAGCAGCTTGGGGACAGGCAATTCACCCCTCCACTTT
CDR3aa: CASSLGTGNSPLHF
j_gene: TRBJ1-6
v_gene: TRBV5-1
d_gene: TRBD1
abundance: NA

CDR3nt: TGTGCCAGCAGCAAGACTAGCGGGAGCTGGAATGAGCAGTTCTTC
CDR3aa: CASSKTSGSWNEQFF
j_gene: TRBJ2-1
v_gene: TRBV9
d_gene: TRBD2
abundance: NA

CDR3nt: TGTGCCACCAGTGACGGCGGGACAGCAACTAATGAAAAACTGTTTTTT
CDR3aa: CATSDGGTATNEKLFF
j_gene: TRBJ1-4
v_gene: TRBV24-1
d_gene: TRBD1
abundance: few

CDR3nt: TGTGCCTGGAGTGCAATGGCGGGAGTGGATGAGCAGTTCTTC
CDR3aa: CAWSAMAGVDEQFF
j_gene: TRBJ2-1
v_gene: TRBV30
d_gene: TRBD2
abundance: NA

CDR3nt: TGTGCCAGCAGCTTTGAAGATCCAGGCGCGAACACCGGGGAGCTGTTTTTT
CDR3aa: CASSFEDPGANTGELFF
j_gene: TRBJ2-2
v_gene: TRBV5-8
d_gene: NA
abundance: NA

CDR3nt: TGTGCCAGCAGCTTGGGGGACAGCCAGTTATTCTACGAGCAGTACTTC
CDR3aa: CASSLGDSQLFYEQYF
j_gene: TRBJ2-7
v_gene: TRBV5-5
d_gene: TRBD1
abundance: NA